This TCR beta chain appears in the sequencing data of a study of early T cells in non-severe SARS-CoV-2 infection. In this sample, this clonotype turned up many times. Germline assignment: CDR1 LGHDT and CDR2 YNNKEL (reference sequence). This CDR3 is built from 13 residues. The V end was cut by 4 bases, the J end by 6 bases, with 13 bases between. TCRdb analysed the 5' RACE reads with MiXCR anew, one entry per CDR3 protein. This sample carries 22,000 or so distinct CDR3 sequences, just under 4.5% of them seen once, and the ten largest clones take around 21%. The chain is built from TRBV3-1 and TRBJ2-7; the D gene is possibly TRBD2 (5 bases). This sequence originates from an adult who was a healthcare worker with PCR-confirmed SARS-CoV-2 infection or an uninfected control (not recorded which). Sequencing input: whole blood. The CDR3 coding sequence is TGTGCCAGCAGCCTCGGCCTAGCTGGCGAGCAGTACTTC. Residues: CASSLGLAGEQYF.